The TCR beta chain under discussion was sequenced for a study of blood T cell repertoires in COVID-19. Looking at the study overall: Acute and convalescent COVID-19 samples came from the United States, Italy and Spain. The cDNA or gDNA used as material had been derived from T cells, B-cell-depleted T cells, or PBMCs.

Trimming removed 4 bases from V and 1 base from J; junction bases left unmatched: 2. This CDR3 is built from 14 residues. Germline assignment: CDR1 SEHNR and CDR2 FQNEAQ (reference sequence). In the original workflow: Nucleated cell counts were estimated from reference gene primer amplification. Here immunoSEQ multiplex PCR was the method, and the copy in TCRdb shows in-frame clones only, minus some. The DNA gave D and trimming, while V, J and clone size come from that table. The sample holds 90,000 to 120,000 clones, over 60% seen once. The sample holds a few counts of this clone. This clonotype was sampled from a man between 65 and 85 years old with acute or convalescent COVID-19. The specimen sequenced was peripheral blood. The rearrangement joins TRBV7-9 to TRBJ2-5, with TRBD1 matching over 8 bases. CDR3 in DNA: TGTGCCAGCAGCTGGACAGGGCCCCAAGAGACCCAGTACTTC. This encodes CASSWTGPQETQYF.